The T cell receptor (beta chain) described here comes from a study of T cell responses to AZD1222 COVID-19 vaccine. Study findings and constraints: Donors skewed white British and female; clonal diversity was possibly underestimated.

Only in-frame clones appear in the TCRdb table, and some are missing; sequencing was by immunoSEQ multiplex PCR. The sample consists of 200,000 or so clones, about nine tenths of them appearing once. In regard to this clone: Its specificity is unknown.

Germline trimming cut 5 bases from V and 8 bases from J; bases unmatched to any gene: 7. This CDR3 has 13 amino acids. Sequenced here: peripheral blood, sampled on day 0 of AZD1222 vaccination. This receptor was taken from an adult in good health. The chain links TRBV12-3 or TRBV12-4 to TRBJ1-2; 8 nucleotides line up with TRBD1. CDR3 amino acids: CASSPQQGGGYTF. The CDR3 DNA is TGTGCCAGCAGTCCCCAACAGGGGGGAGGCTACACCTTC.